These 2 T cell receptor beta chains came from one sample sequenced in a study of CD8+ T cells in alopecia areata. Isolated RNA was reverse transcribed into cDNA used as the sequencing template. Generated by immunoSEQ multiplex PCR, the TCRdb table keeps only in-frame clones and is missing some. Here the sample spans around 120,000 clones, 47% being singletons. The specimen was NKG2D-low CD8+ T cells sorted from blood. Receptor source: a human donor with alopecia areata.

About this clone itself: Other DNA sequences within the sample encode an identical CDR3. V is TRBV27 and J is TRBJ2-7; no reliable D call. Germline CDR1 MNHEY, CDR2 SMNVEV (reference sequence). This CDR3 region has 11 residues. V shed 3 bases and J shed 0 bases, with 0 bases lying between them. In DNA, the CDR3 is TGTGCCAGCAGTTTCTCCTACGAGCAGTACTTC. Translated, it gives CASSFSYEQYF.

This clone was seen a handful of times. Additional DNA sequences in this sample encode the identical CDR3. This chain links TRBV2 with TRBJ2-1, with no clear D. The CDR3 is 11 amino acids. Germline V gives CDR1 SNHLY, CDR2 FYNNEI. With 4 bases removed from V and 6 bases from J, the gap between germline ends came to 4 bases. CDR3 DNA: TGTGCCAGCAGTGGAGGCAATGAGCAGTTCTTC. This translates into CASSGGNEQFF.